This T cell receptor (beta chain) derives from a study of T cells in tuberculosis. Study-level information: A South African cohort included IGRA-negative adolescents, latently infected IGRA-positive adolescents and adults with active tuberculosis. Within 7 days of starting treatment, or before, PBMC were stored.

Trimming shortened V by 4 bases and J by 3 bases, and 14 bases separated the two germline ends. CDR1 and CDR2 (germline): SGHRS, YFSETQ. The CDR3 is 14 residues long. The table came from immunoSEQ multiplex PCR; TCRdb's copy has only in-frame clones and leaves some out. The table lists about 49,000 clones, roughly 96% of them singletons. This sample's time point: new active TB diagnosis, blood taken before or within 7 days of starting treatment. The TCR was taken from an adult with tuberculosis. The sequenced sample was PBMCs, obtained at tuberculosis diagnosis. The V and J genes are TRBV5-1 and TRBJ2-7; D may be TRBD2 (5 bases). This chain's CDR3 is CASSPLVFGYEQYF. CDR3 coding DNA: TGCGCCAGCAGCCCACTAGTATTCGGCTACGAGCAGTACTTC.